Shown below are 27 T cell receptor beta chains from a single sample sequenced in a study of molecular identifiers for immune sequencing clone quantification (dated by TCRdb to between 2017 and 2018). The library was obtained by PCR. TCRdb names NextSeq 500 as the instrument used. The public reads were reprocessed in TCRdb via fastp at Q25 and MiXCR, keeping in-frame beta chains. Duplicate CDR3 protein sequences are folded into a single record with the most common DNA and genes. The sample table shows nearly 650,000 distinct CDR3 sequences, and around 25% are seen once. The ten most abundant clones make up roughly 0.83% of the sample. Sequenced input: naive CD8+ T cells from blood, with Jurkat cell RNA spiked in. The cell subset or site label of this sample denotes: FACS-sorted CD8+CD4-CCR7+CD45RA+ naive T cells. The receptors here all came from a human donor in good health. Some libraries in this study had Jurkat cell RNA spiked in.

This clonotype has a count of ten or more. V usage is TRBV29-1 and J usage is TRBJ1-3; a possible D gene is TRBD1 (5 bases). Germline loops: CDR1 SQVTM, CDR2 ANQGSEA. Trimming removed 4 bases from V and 4 bases from J, with 11 bases in between. The CDR3 runs 13 residues. The CDR3 DNA reads TGCAGCGTTGTGTGGGGGTACGGAAACACCATATATTTT. Amino acid sequence: CSVVWGYGNTIYF.

The rearrangement joins TRBV28 to TRBJ2-7, with a weak D call TRBD2 (7 bases). Trimming stripped 2 bases from V and 3 bases from J, with 11 bases between. Germline loops: CDR1 MDHEN, CDR2 SYDVKM. This CDR3 has 14 residues. The CDR3 DNA is TGTGCCAGCAGTTTAAGGGGGGGGTTCTACGAGCAGTACTTC. Its translation is CASSLRGGFYEQYF.

V is TRBV24-1 and J is TRBJ2-2; 9 positions match TRBD1. The CDR3 extends over 16 amino acids. The germline CDR1 and CDR2 sequences are KGHDR and SFDVKD. The trim removed 2 bases at V and 7 bases at J, leaving 7 bases unmatched. CDR3 region: CATSDSYRGLGGELFF. The CDR3 DNA reads TGTGCCACCAGTGATTCCTACAGGGGGCTCGGCGGGGAGCTGTTTTTT.

This chain uses TRBV28 with TRBJ1-2; 7 bases match TRBD1. This CDR3 spans 17 amino acids. CDR1 and CDR2 from the germline V gene are MDHEN and SYDVKM. V was pared by 8 bases and J by 3 bases, with 18 bases of the junction left unmatched. The CDR3: CASLFGAGGPLDYGYTF. The CDR3 DNA follows: TGTGCCAGCCTATTTGGGGCAGGGGGGCCCTTGGACTATGGCTACACCTTC.

This clonotype was seen just once. Since a much larger clone is just one base distant, this may be a read error. The missing conserved phenylalanine or tryptophan at the end of this CDR3 makes a read error likely. V usage is TRBV7-9 and J usage is TRBJ1-1, with D tentatively TRBD1 (5 bases). CDR3 length: 15 residues. V lost 5 bases, J lost 5 bases, and 18 bases lay in between. Germline CDR1 is SEHNR and CDR2 is FQNEAQ (reference sequence). The chain's CDR3 is CASSGWQGIGTEAFS. The DNA of the CDR3 is TGTGCCAGCAGCGGTTGGCAGGGTATCGGAACTGAAGCTTTCTCT.

This clonotype was seen at least ten times. V usage is TRBV19 and J usage is TRBJ2-3; D is possibly TRBD2 (6 bases). V was shortened by 2 bases and J by 4 bases, with 7 bases between the two germline ends. This CDR3 is built from 13 residues. The germline gives CDR1 LNHDA, CDR2 SQIVND (reference sequence). DNA of the CDR3: TGTGCCAGTAGTATACGGGAGTCAGATACGCAGTATTTT. It translates to CASSIRESDTQYF.

Note on this clonotype: This clone may be a read error of a much larger clone one base away. Likely a read error: the CDR3 ends without its conserved phenylalanine or tryptophan. The chain joins TRBV20-1 to TRBJ2-3; D remains unclear. The V gene lost 2 bases and the J gene lost 6 bases, with 12 bases spanning the gap. This CDR3 has 13 residues. Germline CDR1 is DFQATT and CDR2 is SNEGSKA (reference sequence). As DNA, the CDR3 is TGCAGTGCTAGAACCTCTCCCCGCGATACGCAGTATTCT. Its translation is CSARTSPRDTQYS.

This clonotype turned up a few times. The J gene is TRBJ2-1, the V gene TRBV5-1, with D tentatively TRBD1 (6 bases). This CDR3 has 18 residues. V gave up 0 bases and J gave up 0 bases, with 16 bases separating them. Germline values: CDR1 SGHRS, CDR2 YFSETQ. The CDR3 DNA reads TGCGCCAGCAGCTTGGCCCATCCAGGGGCAGTCTCCTACAATGAGCAGTTCTTC. Amino acid sequence: CASSLAHPGAVSYNEQFF. Complete variable domain (other parts from reference TRBV5-1 and TRBJ2-1): KAGVTQTPRYLIKTRGQQVTLSCSPISGHRSVSWYQQTPGQGLQFLFEYFSETQRNKGNFPGRFSGRQFSNSRSEMNVSTLELGDSALYLCASSLAHPGAVSYNEQFFGPGTRLTVL.

The sample holds many counts of this clonotype. The chain couples TRBV10-2 to TRBJ2-2; 10 bases agree with TRBD1. V was clipped by 2 bases and J by 2 bases; unmatched bases: 11. The V gene's germline CDR1 is WSHSY and CDR2 SAAADI. CDR3 length: 19 residues. CDR3 sequence (DNA): TGCGCCAGCAGTGAGCCGACGGGGGACAGGGGACATAACACCGGGGAGCTGTTTTTT. This codes for CASSEPTGDRGHNTGELFF.

This clonotype was picked up many times. The J gene is TRBJ2-5, the V gene TRBV7-6; 11 bases line up with TRBD1. Germline V CDR1 and CDR2: SGHVS, FNYEAQ. Trimming at V came to 2 bases and at J to 2 bases, leaving 4 bases not matched to a gene. The CDR3 runs to 16 residues. The CDR3 loop reads CASSLRRDRGQETQYF. As DNA, the CDR3 is TGTGCCAGCAGCTTAAGGAGGGACAGGGGGCAAGAGACCCAGTACTTC.

About this clonotype itself: A much larger clone lies a single base off, so this may be a read error. V and J are TRBV4-3 and TRBJ2-3; D is ambiguous. The CDR3 has 15 amino acids. Trimming cost V 2 bases and J 0 bases, with 9 bases left between them. Germline V CDR1 and CDR2: LGHNA, YSLEER. CDR3 region: CASSQRGSSTDTQYF. CDR3 coding DNA: TGCGCCAGCAGCCAACGCGGTTCTAGCACAGATACGCAGTATTTT.

Concerning this clonotype: An end of the junction differs from the germline gene, which may be a read error. The chain links TRBV5-3 to TRBJ2-1, with 8 bases that match TRBD1. TRBV5-3 belongs to the ORF category, with a function that is uncertain. The CDR3 contains 14 residues. CDR3 amino acids: CASSFFGTGGGQLF. The CDR3 bases are TGTGCCAGCAGCTTTTTCGGGACAGGCGGCGGGCAGCTCTTC.

The chain is built from TRBV4-3 and TRBJ2-1; D is undetermined. This CDR3 contains 16 residues. Germline-derived CDR1 and CDR2 are LGHNA and YSLEER. The V end was cut by 0 bases, the J end by 2 bases, with 11 bases between. CDR3 in DNA: TGCGCCAGCAGCCAAGATTCCCCTAGTCCCTACAATGAGCAGTTCTTC. As protein: CASSQDSPSPYNEQFF.

This clonotype was observed a handful of times. V is TRBV10-3 and J is TRBJ2-1; 9 nucleotides line up with TRBD1. Germline values: CDR1 ENHRY, CDR2 SYGVKD. V lost 1 base and J lost 6; bases outside the gene matches: 16. This CDR3 contains 19 residues. For the CDR3, the DNA is TGTGCCATCAGTGAGTTAGTCCCGGGACAGGGAAACCGTATCAATGAGCAGTTCTTC. Protein sequence: CAISELVPGQGNRINEQFF.

This clonotype has a handful of counts. The chain joins TRBV19 to TRBJ1-1, with a tentative D call TRBD1 (5 bases). Germline V gene lookup returns CDR1 LNHDA and CDR2 SQIVND (reference sequence). The CDR3 spans 15 residues. V was cut by 3 bases and J by 2 bases, with 13 bases left in between. The CDR3 DNA sequence: TGTGCCAGTAGTATCTCTTCCCAGGGTAACACTGAAGCTTTCTTT. Protein: CASSISSQGNTEAFF.

This clonotype was picked up one time. A much larger clonotype is one base distant, so this may be a read error. The chain combines TRBV7-4 with TRBJ2-5, with D tentatively TRBD1 (6 bases). Deletions cut 1 base from V and 9 bases from J, with 18 bases between. The CDR3 spans 15 residues. In germline, CDR1 is SGHVT, CDR2 SQSDAQ. The DNA of the CDR3 is TGTGCCAGCAGCTTAGGGGTAGGACAGTTGGAGCCCCAGTACTTC. Its translation is CASSLGVGQLEPQYF.

This chain uses TRBV3-2 with TRBJ1-5. TRBV3-2 is tagged as a pseudogene. The length of the CDR3 is 17 residues. The CDR3 sequence is CASSQEAPEPLNQPQHF. The CDR3 nucleotides are TGTGCCAGCAGCCAAGAGGCTCCCGAACCCCTCAATCAGCCCCAGCATTTT.

To note about this clonotype: A read error is possible here, since a much larger clone lies one base away. The V gene is TRBV20-1, the J gene TRBJ2-3; TRBD2 matches at 10 bases. The CDR3 contains 16 residues. CDR1 is DFQATT and CDR2 is SNEGSKA in the germline V gene (reference sequence). CDR3 sequence: CGARGSGGAPADTQYF. Here the CDR3 DNA reads TGCGGTGCTAGAGGGAGCGGGGGGGCCCCCGCAGATACGCAGTATTTT.

Concerning this clonotype itself: At one of its ends the junction is not consistent with the germline gene, which may arise from a read error. The chain couples TRBV3-1 to TRBJ2-7; 12 bases fit TRBD1. Germline CDR1 is LGHDT and CDR2 is YNNKEL (reference sequence). The CDR3 runs to 16 residues. The CDR3 nucleotides read TGTGCCAGCAGCCATCACGGCCGGGACAGGGGGCTTAAGCAGTGCTTC. Translated, it gives CASSHHGRDRGLKQCF.

The chain joins TRBV12-3 or TRBV12-4 to TRBJ1-2; D remains ambiguous. The CDR3 is 14 residues long. Trimming stripped 3 bases from V and 0 bases from J, with 8 bases between. The CDR3: CASSFGLTNYGYTF. The CDR3, as DNA: TGTGCCAGCAGTTTCGGACTGACTAACTATGGCTACACCTTC.

This clonotype has a handful of counts. The chain carries TRBV6-2 or TRBV6-3 and TRBJ2-1, with 8 bases lining up with TRBD2. Trimming removed 5 bases from V and 0 bases from J; junction bases left unmatched: 15. The CDR3 extends over 19 amino acids. Germline values: CDR1 MNHEY, CDR2 SVGEGT. CDR3 nucleotide sequence: TGTGCCAGCAGTGGAGGGGGACTAGTTAGGAAAAGCTCCTACAATGAGCAGTTCTTC. Protein: CASSGGGLVRKSSYNEQFF.

This clonotype occurred many times. The genes are TRBV3-1 and TRBJ2-3; the D is unclear. The CDR3 runs 13 residues. Germline assignment: CDR1 LGHDT and CDR2 YNNKEL (reference sequence). V lost 7 bases and J lost 5, with 13 bases in between. The CDR3 loop reads CASKGLGEDTQYF. The CDR3 DNA sequence: TGTGCCAGCAAAGGCCTGGGCGAAGATACGCAGTATTTT.

Remarks on this clonotype: This may stem from a read error, because a much larger clone lies one nucleotide away. This chain uses TRBV7-6 with TRBJ1-4; tentatively, D is TRBD1 (5 bases). Germline lookup yields CDR1 SGHVS and CDR2 FNYEAQ. The CDR3 loop spans 12 amino acids. CDR3 coding DNA: TGTGCCAGCAGGGGGACCGAAGAAATACTGTTTTTT. Its protein is CASRGTEEILFF.

The chain combines TRBV7-9 with TRBJ2-5; D remains ambiguous. The CDR3 contains 13 residues. Trimming cost V 5 bases and J 13 bases, with 20 bases left between them. Germline V gene sequence: CDR1 SEHNR, CDR2 FQNEAQ (reference sequence). This CDR3 reads CASSGRGKEARYF. Written as DNA, the CDR3 is TGTGCCAGCAGCGGTCGAGGAAAAGAGGCCCGGTACTTC.

In this sample, this clonotype turned up a few times. The genes are TRBV6-2 or TRBV6-3 and TRBJ1-1, with D unresolved. From germline, CDR1 is MNHEY and CDR2 SVGEGT. The CDR3 is 15 amino acids. Trimming stripped 2 bases from V and 4 bases from J, with 14 bases between. CDR3 DNA: TGTGCCAGCAGTTACGTTGGGAGTCTTGGCACTGAAGCTTTCTTT. It codes for CASSYVGSLGTEAFF.

This clonotype was seen repeatedly, ten times or more. The chain links TRBV7-2 to TRBJ1-3, with no clear D. V was pared by 0 bases and J by 0 bases, with 12 bases between. CDR3 length: 17 amino acids. Germline assignment: CDR1 SGHTA and CDR2 FQGNSA. The CDR3 sequence is CASSLAWDGISGNTIYF. In DNA form, the CDR3 reads TGTGCCAGCAGCTTAGCATGGGATGGCATCTCTGGAAACACCATATATTTT.

In this sample, this clonotype turned up many times. A read error may account for a junction end that differs from germline. This chain connects TRBV7-9 to TRBJ2-5; no reliable D call. Germline assignment: CDR1 SEHNR and CDR2 FQNEAQ (reference sequence). CDR3 length: 13 amino acids. DNA for the CDR3: TGCGCCAGCAGCTTATTACCCCAAGAGACCCAGTACTTC. Protein sequence: CASSLLPQETQYF.